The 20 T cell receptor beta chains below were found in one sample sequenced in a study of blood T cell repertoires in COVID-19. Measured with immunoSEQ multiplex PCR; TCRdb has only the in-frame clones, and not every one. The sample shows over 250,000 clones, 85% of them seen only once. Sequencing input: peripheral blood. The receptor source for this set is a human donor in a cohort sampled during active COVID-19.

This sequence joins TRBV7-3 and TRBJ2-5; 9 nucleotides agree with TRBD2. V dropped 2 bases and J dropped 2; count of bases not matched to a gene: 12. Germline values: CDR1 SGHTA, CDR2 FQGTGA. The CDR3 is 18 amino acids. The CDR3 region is CASSLGLAGPKSQETQYF. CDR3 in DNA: TGTGCCAGCAGCTTAGGGCTAGCGGGACCAAAGTCTCAAGAGACCCAGTACTTC. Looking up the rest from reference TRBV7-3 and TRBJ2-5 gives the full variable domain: GAGVSQTPSNKVTEKGKYVELRCDPISGHTALYWYRQSLGQGPEFLIYFQGTGAADDSGLPNDRFFAVRPEGSVSTLKIQRTERGDSAVYLCASSLGLAGPKSQETQYFGPGTRLLVL.

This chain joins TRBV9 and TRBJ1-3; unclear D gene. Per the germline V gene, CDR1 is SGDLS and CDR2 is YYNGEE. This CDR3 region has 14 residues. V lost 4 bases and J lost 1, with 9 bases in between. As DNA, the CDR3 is TGTGCCAGCAGCTCGACACCATCTGGAAACACCATATATTTT. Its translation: CASSSTPSGNTIYF. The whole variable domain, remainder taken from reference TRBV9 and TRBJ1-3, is DSGVTQTPKHLITATGQRVTLRCSPRSGDLSVYWYQQSLDQGLQFLIQYYNGEERAKGNILERFSAQQFPDLHSELNLSSLELGDSALYFCASSSTPSGNTIYFGEGSWLTVV.

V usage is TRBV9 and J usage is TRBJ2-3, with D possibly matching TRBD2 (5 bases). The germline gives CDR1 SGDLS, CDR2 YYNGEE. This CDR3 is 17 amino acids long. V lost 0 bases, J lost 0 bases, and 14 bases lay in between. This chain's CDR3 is CASSVGSIASSTDTQYF. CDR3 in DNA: TGTGCCAGCAGCGTAGGGTCGATAGCGTCTAGCACAGATACGCAGTATTTT.

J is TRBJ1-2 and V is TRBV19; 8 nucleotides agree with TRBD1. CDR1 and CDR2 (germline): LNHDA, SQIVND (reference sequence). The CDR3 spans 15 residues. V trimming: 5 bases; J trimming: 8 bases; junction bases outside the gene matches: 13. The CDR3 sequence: CASSLRTGPAYGYTF. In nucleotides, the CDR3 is TGTGCCAGTAGTCTCAGGACAGGGCCGGCGTACGGCTACACCTTC.

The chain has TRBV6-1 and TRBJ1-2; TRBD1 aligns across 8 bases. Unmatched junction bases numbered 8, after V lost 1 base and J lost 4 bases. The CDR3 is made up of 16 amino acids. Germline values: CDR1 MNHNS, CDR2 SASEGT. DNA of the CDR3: TGTGCCAGCAGTGAAGTGTGGGGGACAGGAAGCTATGGCTACACCTTC. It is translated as CASSEVWGTGSYGYTF.

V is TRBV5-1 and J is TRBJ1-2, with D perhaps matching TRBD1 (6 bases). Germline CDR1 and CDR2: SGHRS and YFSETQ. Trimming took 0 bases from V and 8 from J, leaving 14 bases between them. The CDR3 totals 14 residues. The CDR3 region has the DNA TGCGCCAGCAGCTTGGTTACAGGGCCAGGCGGCTACACCTTC. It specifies CASSLVTGPGGYTF.

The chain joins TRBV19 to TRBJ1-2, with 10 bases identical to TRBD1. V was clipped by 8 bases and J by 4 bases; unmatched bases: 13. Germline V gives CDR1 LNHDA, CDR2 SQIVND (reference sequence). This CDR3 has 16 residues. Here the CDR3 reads CASSRDRGPGGYGYTF. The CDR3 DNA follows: TGTGCCAGTTCAAGGGACAGGGGACCTGGGGGCTATGGCTACACCTTC.

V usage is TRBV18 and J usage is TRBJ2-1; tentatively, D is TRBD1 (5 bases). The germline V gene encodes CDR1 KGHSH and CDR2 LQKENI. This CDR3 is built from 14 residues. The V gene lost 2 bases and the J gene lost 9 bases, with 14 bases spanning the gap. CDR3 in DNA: TGTGCCAGCTCACCAGTTCAGGGTTCAGTTGAGCAGTTCTTC. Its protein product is CASSPVQGSVEQFF.

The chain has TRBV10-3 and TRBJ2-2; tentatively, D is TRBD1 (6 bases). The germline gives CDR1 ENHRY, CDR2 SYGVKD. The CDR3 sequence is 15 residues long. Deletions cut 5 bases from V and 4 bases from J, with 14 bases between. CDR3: CAISPRDTITGELFF. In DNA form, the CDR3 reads TGTGCCATCAGTCCCCGGGACACCATCACCGGGGAGCTGTTTTTT.

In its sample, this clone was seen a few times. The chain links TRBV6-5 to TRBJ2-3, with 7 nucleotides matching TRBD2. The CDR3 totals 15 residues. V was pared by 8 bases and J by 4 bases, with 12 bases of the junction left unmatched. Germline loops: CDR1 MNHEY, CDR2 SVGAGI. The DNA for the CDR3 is TGTGCCAGCCGTCTGCGCGGGAGTGGCGCAGATACGCAGTATTTT. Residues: CASRLRGSGADTQYF.

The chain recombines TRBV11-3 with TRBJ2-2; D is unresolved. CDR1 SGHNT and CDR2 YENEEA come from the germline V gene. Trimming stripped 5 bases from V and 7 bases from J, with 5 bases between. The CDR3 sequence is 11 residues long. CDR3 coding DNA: TGTGCCAGCAGCCGAGGCGGGGAGCTGTTTTTT. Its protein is CASSRGGELFF. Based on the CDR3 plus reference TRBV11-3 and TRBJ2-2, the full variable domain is EAGVVQSPRYKIIEKKQPVAFWCNPISGHNTLYWYLQNLGQGPELLIRYENEEAVDDSQLPKDRFSAERLKGVDSTLKIQPAELGDSAVYLCASSRGGELFFGEGSRLTVL.

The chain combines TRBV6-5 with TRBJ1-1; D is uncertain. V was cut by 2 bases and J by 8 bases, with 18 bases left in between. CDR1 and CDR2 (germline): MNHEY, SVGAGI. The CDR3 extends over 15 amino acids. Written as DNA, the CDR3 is TGTGCCAGCAGTTACGCCCGCCCCCTTCCGGGAGAAGCTTTCTTT. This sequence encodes CASSYARPLPGEAFF.

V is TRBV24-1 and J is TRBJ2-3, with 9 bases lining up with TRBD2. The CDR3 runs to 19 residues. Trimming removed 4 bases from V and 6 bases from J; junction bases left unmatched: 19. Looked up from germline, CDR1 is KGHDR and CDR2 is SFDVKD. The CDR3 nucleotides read TGTGCCACCAGTGACCGCCGGCGGCGGGAGGGTAACGTTCTCGATACGCAGTATTTT. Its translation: CATSDRRRREGNVLDTQYF.

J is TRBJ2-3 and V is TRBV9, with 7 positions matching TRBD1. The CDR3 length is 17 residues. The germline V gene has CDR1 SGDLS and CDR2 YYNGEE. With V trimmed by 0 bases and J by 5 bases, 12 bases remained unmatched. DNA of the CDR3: TGTGCCAGCAGCGTAGAAACAGGGGTCAGGGGCAAAGATACGCAGTATTTT. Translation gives CASSVETGVRGKDTQYF.

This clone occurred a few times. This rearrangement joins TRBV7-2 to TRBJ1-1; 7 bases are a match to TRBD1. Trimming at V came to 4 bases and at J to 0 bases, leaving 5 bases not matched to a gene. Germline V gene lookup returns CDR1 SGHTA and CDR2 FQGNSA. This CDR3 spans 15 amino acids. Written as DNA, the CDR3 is TGTGCCAGCAGCTCCGGAGGGGGCGTGAACACTGAAGCTTTCTTT. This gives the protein CASSSGGGVNTEAFF.

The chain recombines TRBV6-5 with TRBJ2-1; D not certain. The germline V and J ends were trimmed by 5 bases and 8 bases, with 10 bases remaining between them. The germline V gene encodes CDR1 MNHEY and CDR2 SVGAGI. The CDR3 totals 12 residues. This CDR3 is CASSTSVHEQFF. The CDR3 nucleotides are TGTGCCAGCAGTACCTCGGTCCATGAGCAGTTCTTC.

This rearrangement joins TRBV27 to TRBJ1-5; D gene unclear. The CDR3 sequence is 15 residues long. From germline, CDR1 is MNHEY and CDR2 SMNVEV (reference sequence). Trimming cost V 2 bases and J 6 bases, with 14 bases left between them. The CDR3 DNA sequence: TGTGCCAGCAGTTTAAATCCCGGAGGTAGTCAGCCCCAGCATTTT. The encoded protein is CASSLNPGGSQPQHF.

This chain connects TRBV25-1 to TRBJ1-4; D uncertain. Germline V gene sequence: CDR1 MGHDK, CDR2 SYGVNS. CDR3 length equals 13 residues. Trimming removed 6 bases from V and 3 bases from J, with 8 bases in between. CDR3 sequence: CASRNSPNEKLFF. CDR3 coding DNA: TGTGCCAGCAGGAACAGCCCTAATGAAAAACTGTTTTTT.

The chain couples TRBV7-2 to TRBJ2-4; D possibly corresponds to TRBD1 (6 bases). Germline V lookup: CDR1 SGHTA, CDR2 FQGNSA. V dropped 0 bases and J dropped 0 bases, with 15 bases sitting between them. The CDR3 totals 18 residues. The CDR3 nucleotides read TGTGCCAGCAGCTTAGCTCTGGACAGCTCGATAGCCAAAAACATTCAGTACTTC. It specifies CASSLALDSSIAKNIQYF.

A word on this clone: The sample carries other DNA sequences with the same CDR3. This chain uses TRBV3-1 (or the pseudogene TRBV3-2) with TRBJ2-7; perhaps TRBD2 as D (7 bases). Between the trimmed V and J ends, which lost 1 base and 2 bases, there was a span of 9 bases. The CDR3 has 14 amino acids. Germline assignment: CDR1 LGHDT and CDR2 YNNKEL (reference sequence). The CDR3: CASSQAGGPYEQYF. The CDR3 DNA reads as TGTGCCAGCAGCCAAGCCGGGGGGCCCTACGAGCAGTACTTC.